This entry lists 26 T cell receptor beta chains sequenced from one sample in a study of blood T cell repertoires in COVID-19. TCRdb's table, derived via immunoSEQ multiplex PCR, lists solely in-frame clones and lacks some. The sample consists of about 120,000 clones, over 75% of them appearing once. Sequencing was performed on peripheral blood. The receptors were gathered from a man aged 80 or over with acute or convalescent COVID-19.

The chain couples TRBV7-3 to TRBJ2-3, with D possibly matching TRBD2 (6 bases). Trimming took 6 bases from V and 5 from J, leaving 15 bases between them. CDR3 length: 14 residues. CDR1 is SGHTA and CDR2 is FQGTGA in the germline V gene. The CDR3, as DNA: TGTGCCAGCAGTTCCCGGGAGTTTGGAGATACGCAGTATTTT. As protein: CASSSREFGDTQYF. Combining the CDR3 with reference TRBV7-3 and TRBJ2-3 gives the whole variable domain GAGVSQTPSNKVTEKGKYVELRCDPISGHTALYWYRQSLGQGPEFLIYFQGTGAADDSGLPNDRFFAVRPEGSVSTLKIQRTERGDSAVYLCASSSREFGDTQYFGPGTRLTVL.

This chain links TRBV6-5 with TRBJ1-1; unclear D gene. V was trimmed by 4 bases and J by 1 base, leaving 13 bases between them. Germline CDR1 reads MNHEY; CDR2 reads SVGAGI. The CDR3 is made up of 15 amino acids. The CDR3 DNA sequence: TGTGCCAGCAGTTCCCTAGATCGAGGGAACACTGAAGCTTTCTTT. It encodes CASSSLDRGNTEAFF.

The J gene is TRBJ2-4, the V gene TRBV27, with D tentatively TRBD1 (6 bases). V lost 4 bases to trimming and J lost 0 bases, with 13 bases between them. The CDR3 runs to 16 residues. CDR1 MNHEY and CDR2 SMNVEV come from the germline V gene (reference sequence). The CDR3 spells CASSSGQFLAKNIQYF. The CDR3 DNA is TGTGCCAGCAGTTCCGGACAGTTCTTAGCCAAAAACATTCAGTACTTC.

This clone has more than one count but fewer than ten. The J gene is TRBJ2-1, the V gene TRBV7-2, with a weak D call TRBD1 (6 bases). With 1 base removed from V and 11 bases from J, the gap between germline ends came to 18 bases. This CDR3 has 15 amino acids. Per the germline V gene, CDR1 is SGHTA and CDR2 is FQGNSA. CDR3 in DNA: TGTGCCAGCAGCTTAGAAAGGGGACGGCAGGGGAAGCAGTTCTTC. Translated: CASSLERGRQGKQFF.

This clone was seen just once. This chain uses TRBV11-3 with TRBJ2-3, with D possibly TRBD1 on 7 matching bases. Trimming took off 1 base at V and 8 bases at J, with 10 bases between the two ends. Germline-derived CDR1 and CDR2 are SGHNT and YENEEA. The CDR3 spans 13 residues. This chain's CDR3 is CASSLVQGGTQYF. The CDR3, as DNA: TGTGCCAGCAGCTTAGTTCAGGGGGGTACGCAGTATTTT.

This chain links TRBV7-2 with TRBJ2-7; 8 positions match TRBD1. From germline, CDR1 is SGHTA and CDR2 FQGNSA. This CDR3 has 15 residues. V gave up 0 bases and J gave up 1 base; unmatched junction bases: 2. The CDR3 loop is CASSLAGQGSYEQYF. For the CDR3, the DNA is TGTGCCAGCAGCTTAGCCGGACAGGGATCCTACGAGCAGTACTTC.

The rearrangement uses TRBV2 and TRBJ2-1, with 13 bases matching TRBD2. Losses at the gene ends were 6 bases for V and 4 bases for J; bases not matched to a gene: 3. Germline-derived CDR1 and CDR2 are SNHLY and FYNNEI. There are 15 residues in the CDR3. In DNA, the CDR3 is TGTGCCAGCAGGGAGACTAGCGGGGGGTACAATGAGCAGTTCTTC. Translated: CASRETSGGYNEQFF.

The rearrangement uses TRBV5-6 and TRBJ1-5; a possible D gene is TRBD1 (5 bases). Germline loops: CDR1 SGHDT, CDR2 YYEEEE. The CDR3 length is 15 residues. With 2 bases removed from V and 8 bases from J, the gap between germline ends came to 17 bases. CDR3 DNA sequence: TGTGCCAGCAGCTTCTTTCAGGGCCCGGCAAAGCCCCAGCATTTT. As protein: CASSFFQGPAKPQHF.

The CDR3: CSVEGSTGGRETQYF. The CDR3 nucleotides are TGCAGCGTTGAAGGGTCTACAGGGGGCAGGGAGACCCAGTACTTC. The gene calls are TRBV29-1 and TRBJ2-5; 9 nucleotides align to TRBD1. The V gene end was trimmed by 1 base and the J gene end by 5 bases; junction bases not matched to a gene: 8. Germline V gives CDR1 SQVTM, CDR2 ANQGSEA. The CDR3 length is 15 residues.

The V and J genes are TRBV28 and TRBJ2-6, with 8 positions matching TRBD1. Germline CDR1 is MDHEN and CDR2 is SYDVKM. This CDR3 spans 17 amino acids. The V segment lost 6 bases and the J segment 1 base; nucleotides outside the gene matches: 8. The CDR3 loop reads CASSSQGAVSGANVLTF. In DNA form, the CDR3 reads TGTGCCAGCAGCTCTCAGGGGGCGGTTTCTGGGGCCAACGTCCTGACTTTC.

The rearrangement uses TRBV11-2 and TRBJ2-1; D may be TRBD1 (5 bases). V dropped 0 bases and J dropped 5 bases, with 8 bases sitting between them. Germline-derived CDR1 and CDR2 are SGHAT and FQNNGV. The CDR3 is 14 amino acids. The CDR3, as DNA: TGTGCCAGCAGCTTAGATGTCAGGGACAATGAGCAGTTCTTC. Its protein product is CASSLDVRDNEQFF.

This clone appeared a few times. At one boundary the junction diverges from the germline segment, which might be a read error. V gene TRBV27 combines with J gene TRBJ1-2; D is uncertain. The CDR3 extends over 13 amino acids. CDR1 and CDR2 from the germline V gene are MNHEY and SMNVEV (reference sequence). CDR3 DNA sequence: TGCCATTCGATCCACCCTACTATGGAAGGCTACACCTTC. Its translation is CHSIHPTMEGYTF.

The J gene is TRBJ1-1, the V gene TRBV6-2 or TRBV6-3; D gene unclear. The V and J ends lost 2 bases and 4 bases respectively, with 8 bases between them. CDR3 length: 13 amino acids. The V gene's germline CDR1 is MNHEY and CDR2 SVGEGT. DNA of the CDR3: TGTGCCAGCAGTTACGAGGATAGCACTGAAGCTTTCTTT. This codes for CASSYEDSTEAFF.

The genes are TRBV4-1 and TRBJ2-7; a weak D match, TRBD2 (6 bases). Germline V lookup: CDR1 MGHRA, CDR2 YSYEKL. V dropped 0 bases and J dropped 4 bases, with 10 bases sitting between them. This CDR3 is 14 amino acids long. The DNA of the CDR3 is TGCGCCAGCAGCCAAGAGACTAGTACTTACGAGCAGTACTTC. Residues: CASSQETSTYEQYF.

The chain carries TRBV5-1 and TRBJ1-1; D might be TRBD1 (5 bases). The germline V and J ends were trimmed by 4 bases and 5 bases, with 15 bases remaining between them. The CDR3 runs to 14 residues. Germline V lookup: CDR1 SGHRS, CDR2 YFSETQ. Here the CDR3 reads CASSRGGAGTEAFF. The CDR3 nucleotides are TGCGCCAGCAGCAGGGGAGGGGCGGGTACTGAAGCTTTCTTT.

CDR3 sequence (DNA): TGTGCCAGCAGCCCCGGGGGGGACACCGGGGAGCTGTTTTTT. This encodes CASSPGGDTGELFF. V usage is TRBV7-9 and J usage is TRBJ2-2, with 8 nucleotides matching TRBD2. Germline V lookup: CDR1 SEHNR, CDR2 FQNEAQ (reference sequence). CDR3 length: 14 amino acids. With V trimmed by 5 bases and J by 3 bases, 2 bases remained unmatched.

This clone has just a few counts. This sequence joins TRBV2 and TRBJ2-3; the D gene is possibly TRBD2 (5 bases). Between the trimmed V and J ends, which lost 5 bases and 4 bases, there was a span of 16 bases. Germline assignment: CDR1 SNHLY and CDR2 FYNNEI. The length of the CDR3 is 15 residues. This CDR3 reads CASSRGSRSPDTQYF. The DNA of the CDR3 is TGTGCCAGCAGTCGAGGGTCTAGGAGCCCAGATACGCAGTATTTT.

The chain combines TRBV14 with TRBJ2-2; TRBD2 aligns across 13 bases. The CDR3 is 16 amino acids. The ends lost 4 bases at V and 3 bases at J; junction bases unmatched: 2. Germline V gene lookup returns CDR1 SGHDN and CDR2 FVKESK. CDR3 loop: CASSRGTSGDTGELFF. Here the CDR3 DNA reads TGTGCCAGCAGCCGGGGGACTAGCGGGGACACCGGGGAGCTGTTTTTT.

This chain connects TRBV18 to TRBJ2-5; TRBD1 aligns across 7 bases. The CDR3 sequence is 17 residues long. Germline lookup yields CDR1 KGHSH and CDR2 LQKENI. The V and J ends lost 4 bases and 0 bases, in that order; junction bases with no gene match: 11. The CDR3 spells CASSLSPAGTDQETQYF. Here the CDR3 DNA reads TGTGCCAGCTCACTTAGTCCAGCCGGGACAGACCAAGAGACCCAGTACTTC.

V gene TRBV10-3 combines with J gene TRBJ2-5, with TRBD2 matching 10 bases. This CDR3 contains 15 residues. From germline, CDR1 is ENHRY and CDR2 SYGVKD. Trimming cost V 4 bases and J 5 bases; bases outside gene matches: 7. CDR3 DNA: TGTGCCATCAGTGGGACTAGCGGCCAGGGGGAGACCCAGTACTTC. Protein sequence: CAISGTSGQGETQYF.

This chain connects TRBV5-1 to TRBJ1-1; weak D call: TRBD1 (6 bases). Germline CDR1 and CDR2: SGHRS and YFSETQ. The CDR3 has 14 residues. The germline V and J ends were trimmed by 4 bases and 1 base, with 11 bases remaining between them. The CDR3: CASSTGQKNTEAFF. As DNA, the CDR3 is TGCGCCAGCAGCACTGGACAGAAGAACACTGAAGCTTTCTTT.

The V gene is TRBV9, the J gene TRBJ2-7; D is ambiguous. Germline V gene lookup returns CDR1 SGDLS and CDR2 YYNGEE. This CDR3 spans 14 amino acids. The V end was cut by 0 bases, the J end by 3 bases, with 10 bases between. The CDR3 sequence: CASSVDISSYEQYF. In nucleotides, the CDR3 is TGTGCCAGCAGCGTAGATATTAGCAGCTACGAGCAGTACTTC.

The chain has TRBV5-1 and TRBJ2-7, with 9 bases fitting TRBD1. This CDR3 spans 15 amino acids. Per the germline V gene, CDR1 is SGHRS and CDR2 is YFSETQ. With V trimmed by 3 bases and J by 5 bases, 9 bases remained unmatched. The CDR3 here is CASSSQQGASNEQYF. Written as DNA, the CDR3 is TGCGCCAGCAGCTCCCAACAGGGGGCGTCGAACGAGCAGTACTTC.

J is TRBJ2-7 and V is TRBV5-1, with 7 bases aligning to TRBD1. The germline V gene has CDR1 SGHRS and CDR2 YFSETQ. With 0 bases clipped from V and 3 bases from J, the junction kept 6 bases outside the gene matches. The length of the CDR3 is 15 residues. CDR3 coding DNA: TGCGCCAGCAGCTTGGAGGCAGGGGGTATCTACGAGCAGTACTTC. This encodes CASSLEAGGIYEQYF.

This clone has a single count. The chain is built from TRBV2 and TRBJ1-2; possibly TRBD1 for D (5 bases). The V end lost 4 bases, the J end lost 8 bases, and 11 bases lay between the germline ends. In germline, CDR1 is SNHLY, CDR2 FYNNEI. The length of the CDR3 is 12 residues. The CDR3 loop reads CASSVRGDGYTF. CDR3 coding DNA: TGTGCCAGCAGTGTCCGGGGGGACGGCTACACCTTC.

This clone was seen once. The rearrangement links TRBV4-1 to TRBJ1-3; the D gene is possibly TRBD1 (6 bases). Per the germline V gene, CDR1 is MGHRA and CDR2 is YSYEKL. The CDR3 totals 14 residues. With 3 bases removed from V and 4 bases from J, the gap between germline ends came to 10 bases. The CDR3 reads CASSQGATGNTIYF. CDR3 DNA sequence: TGCGCCAGCAGCCAGGGGGCTACAGGAAACACCATATATTTT.